A single sample is the source of the 9 T cell receptor beta chains below, sequenced in a study of cytomegalovirus exposure and HLA in healthy donors. PCR amplification relied on 60 Vbeta primers (plus 13 Jbeta primers). This table comes from immunoSEQ multiplex PCR, and its TCRdb copy is limited to in-frame clones, with some not included. The sample has 90,000 to 120,000 clones; approximately 70% are singletons. Sequenced: PBMCs. Receptors originate from a man aged 40-55 years in good health and CMV-seropositive.

About this clone: One end of the junction varies from germline; a read error may be responsible. The chain recombines TRBV7-9 with TRBJ2-7; D call uncertain. Per germline, CDR1 SEHNR and CDR2 FQNEAQ (reference sequence). This CDR3 spans 12 amino acids. CDR3 protein: CSSSLDASEQYF. For the CDR3, the DNA is TGTTCCAGCAGCTTAGATGCGTCCGAGCAGTACTTC.

This clone was counted between two and nine times. The chain recombines TRBV19 with TRBJ1-2; D not certain. Per the germline V gene, CDR1 is LNHDA and CDR2 is SQIVND (reference sequence). This CDR3 comprises 11 residues. Trimming shortened V by 5 bases and J by 5 bases, and 6 bases separated the two germline ends. The CDR3 sequence: CASSSGYGYTF. CDR3 DNA sequence: TGTGCCAGTAGTTCGGGGTATGGCTACACCTTC.

This clone was found once. This sequence joins TRBV6-1 and TRBJ2-2; the D gene is possibly TRBD1 (6 bases). CDR3 size: 13 residues. Trimming took off 3 bases at V and 4 bases at J, with 6 bases between the two ends. The germline V gene has CDR1 MNHNS and CDR2 SASEGT. The CDR3 sequence: CASSEDSTGELFF. DNA of the CDR3: TGTGCCAGCAGTGAGGACAGCACCGGGGAGCTGTTTTTT.

The chain has TRBV6-1 and TRBJ1-3, with 8 bases fitting TRBD1. Germline CDR1 MNHNS, CDR2 SASEGT. J gave up 0 bases and V 3 bases, and 4 bases lay outside the gene matches. CDR3 size: 16 residues. In DNA, the CDR3 is TGTGCCAGCAGTGAGACCGGGACAGGCTCTGGAAACACCATATATTTT. Residues: CASSETGTGSGNTIYF.

In DNA, the CDR3 is TGTGCCAGCAGTCTTCGGACAGGGATGACCGGGGAGCTGTTTTTT. It yields the protein CASSLRTGMTGELFF. V gene TRBV6-1 combines with J gene TRBJ2-2; 8 nucleotides align to TRBD1. Germline-derived CDR1 and CDR2 are MNHNS and SASEGT. Germline trimming cut 5 bases from V and 5 bases from J; bases unmatched to any gene: 7. The CDR3 totals 15 residues.

This clone has just a few counts. V and J are TRBV15 and TRBJ2-7; 10 bases are a match to TRBD2. The V gene end was trimmed by 0 bases and the J gene end by 6 bases; junction bases not matched to a gene: 8. The CDR3 has 16 amino acids. Germline V gives CDR1 LNHNV, CDR2 YYDKDF (reference sequence). This CDR3 is CATSRDRASGSAEQYF. CDR3 DNA sequence: TGTGCCACCAGCAGAGATCGGGCTAGCGGGAGTGCCGAGCAGTACTTC. Variable domain in full (rest from reference TRBV15 and TRBJ2-7): DAMVIQNPRYQVTQFGKPVTLSCSQTLNHNVMYWYQQKSSQAPKLLFHYYDKDFNNEADTPDNFQSRRPNTSFCFLDIRSPGLGDTAMYLCATSRDRASGSAEQYFGPGTRLTVT.

This clone was counted a few times. The chain uses TRBV10-1 and TRBJ2-7, with 8 bases aligning to TRBD2. CDR3 length: 16 residues. Losses at the gene ends were 0 bases for V and 0 bases for J; bases not matched to a gene: 4. Germline values: CDR1 WNHNN, CDR2 SYGVQD (reference sequence). CDR3 DNA: TGCGCCAGCAGTGAGTCGACTAGCGCGAACTCCTACGAGCAGTACTTC. Protein sequence: CASSESTSANSYEQYF.

This sequence joins TRBV25-1 and TRBJ1-1, with no clear D. Germline lookup yields CDR1 MGHDK and CDR2 SYGVNS. V was clipped by 3 bases and J by 4 bases, with 3 bases between them. CDR3 length: 11 amino acids. The CDR3: CASSDRTEAFF. CDR3 DNA: TGTGCCAGCAGTGACCGCACTGAAGCTTTCTTT.

The V gene is TRBV27, the J gene TRBJ2-7; 7 bases map to TRBD2. V lost 4 bases to trimming and J lost 3 bases; unmatched junction nucleotides: 6. The CDR3 runs 14 residues. Germline V gene lookup returns CDR1 MNHEY and CDR2 SMNVEV (reference sequence). CDR3 loop: CASSWGGTGYEQYV. The CDR3 bases are TGTGCCAGCAGTTGGGGGGGAACGGGCTACGAGCAGTACGTC.